This T cell receptor (beta chain) is drawn from a study of OX40 agonist ivuxolimab in advanced cancers. Study summary: The patients received agonistic anti-OX40 (CD134) antibody ivuxolimab.

Overall study results and limits: At 0.1 to 3.0 mg/kg, clonal expansion of CD4+ and CD8+ blood T cells had occurred by week 6.

The germline CDR1 and CDR2 sequences are MNHEY and SVGAGI. The trim removed 6 bases at V and 6 bases at J, leaving 7 bases unmatched. The CDR3 totals 14 residues. Baseline, cycle 4 day 1, and cycle 7 day 1 were the blood sampling points. This clone came up a few times. The antigen is not known. Repertoires were generated with immunoSEQ multiplex PCR, while TCRdb's copy carries only in-frame clones and drops some. Of about 64,000 clones listed, around 80% were seen once; the top ten hold approximately 5.2%. V and J are TRBV6-5 and TRBJ2-7; 11 nucleotides align to TRBD2. This sequence was found in an adult with an advanced solid tumor such as melanoma, head and neck, liver or kidney cancer. Sequences were derived from CD4+ or CD8+ T cells sorted from blood, sampled in a trial of the OX40 agonist ivuxolimab. The CDR3 coding sequence is TGTGCCAGCAGCTTAGCGGGGGGGATGCGCGAGCAGTACTTC. It codes for CASSLAGGMREQYF.